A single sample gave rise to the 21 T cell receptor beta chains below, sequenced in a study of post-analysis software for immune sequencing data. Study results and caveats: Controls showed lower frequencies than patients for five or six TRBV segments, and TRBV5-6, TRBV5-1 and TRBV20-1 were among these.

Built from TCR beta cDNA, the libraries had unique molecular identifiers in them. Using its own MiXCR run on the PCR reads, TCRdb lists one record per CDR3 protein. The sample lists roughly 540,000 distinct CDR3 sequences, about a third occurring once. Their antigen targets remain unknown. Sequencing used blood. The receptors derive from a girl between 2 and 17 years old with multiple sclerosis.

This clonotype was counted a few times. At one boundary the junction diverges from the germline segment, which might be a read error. The CDR3 DNA sequence: TGCGCCAGCAGCGGGGGAGTAGCGCCCTCAGAGACCCGGTACTTC. The encoded protein is CASSGGVAPSETRYF. This rearrangement joins TRBV5-1 to TRBJ2-5; the D gene could be TRBD1 or TRBD2 (5 bases each). The CDR3 is 15 amino acids. Per germline, CDR1 SGHRS and CDR2 YFSETQ.

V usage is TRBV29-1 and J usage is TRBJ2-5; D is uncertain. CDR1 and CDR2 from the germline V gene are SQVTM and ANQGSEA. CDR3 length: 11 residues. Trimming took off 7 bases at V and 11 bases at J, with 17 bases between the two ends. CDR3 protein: CSGGGVREQYF. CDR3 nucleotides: TGCAGCGGCGGTGGGGTGCGAGAGCAGTACTTC.

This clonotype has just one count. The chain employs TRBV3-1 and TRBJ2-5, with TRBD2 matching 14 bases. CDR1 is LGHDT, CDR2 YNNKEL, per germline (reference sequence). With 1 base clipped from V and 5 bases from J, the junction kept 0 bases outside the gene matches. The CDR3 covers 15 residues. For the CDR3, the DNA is TGTGCCAGCAGCCAAGGGACTAGCGGGAGGGAGACCCAGTACTTC. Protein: CASSQGTSGRETQYF.

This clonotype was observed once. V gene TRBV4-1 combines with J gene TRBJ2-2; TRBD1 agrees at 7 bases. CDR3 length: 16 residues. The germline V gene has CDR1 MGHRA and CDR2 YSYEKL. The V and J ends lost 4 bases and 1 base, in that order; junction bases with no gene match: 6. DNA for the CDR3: TGCGCCAGCAGCCCACTGGGACAGAAGAACACCGGGGAGCTGTTTTTT. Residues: CASSPLGQKNTGELFF.

CDR3 residues: CASSYGVGFGYTF. The CDR3 DNA sequence: TGTGCCAGCAGCTACGGGGTGGGCTTTGGCTACACCTTC. V and J are TRBV12-3 or TRBV12-4 and TRBJ1-2; no clear D. V was clipped by 6 bases and J by 7 bases, with 15 bases between them. This CDR3 contains 13 residues.

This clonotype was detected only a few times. The CDR3 sequence is CASRVGWETTDTQYF. Written as DNA, the CDR3 is TGTGCCAGCAGGGTCGGGTGGGAGACCACAGATACGCAGTATTTT. The chain couples TRBV5-6 to TRBJ2-3; possibly TRBD2 for D (5 bases). Trimming removed 5 bases at V and 2 bases at J, with 15 bases between. Looked up from germline, CDR1 is SGHDT and CDR2 is YYEEEE. The CDR3 contains 15 residues.

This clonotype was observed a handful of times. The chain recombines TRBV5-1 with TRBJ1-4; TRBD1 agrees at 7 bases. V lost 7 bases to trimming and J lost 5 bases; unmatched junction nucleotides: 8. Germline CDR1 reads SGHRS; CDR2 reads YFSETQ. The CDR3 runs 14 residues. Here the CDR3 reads CASHSGTVNEKLFF. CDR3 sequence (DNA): TGCGCCAGCCACTCCGGGACAGTCAATGAAAAACTGTTTTTT.

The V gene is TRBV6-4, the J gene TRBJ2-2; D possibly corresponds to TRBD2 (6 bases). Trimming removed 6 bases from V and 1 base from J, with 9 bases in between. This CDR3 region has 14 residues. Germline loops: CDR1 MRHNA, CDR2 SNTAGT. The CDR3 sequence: CASRRELNTGELFF. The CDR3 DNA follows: TGTGCCAGCAGACGGGAGTTGAACACCGGGGAGCTGTTTTTT.

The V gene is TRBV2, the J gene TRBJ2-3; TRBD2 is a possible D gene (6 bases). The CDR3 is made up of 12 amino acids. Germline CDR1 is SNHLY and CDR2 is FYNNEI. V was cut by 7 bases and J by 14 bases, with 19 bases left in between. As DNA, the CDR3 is TGTGCCAGCAAGAGACTCCGGGGGTTTTGGTATTTT. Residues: CASKRLRGFWYF.

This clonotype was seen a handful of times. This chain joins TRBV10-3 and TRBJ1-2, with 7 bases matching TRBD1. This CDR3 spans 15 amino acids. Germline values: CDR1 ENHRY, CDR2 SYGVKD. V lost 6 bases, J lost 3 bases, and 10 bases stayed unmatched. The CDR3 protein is CAIREGTDRDYGYTF. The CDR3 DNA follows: TGTGCCATCAGAGAGGGGACAGATAGGGACTATGGCTACACCTTC.

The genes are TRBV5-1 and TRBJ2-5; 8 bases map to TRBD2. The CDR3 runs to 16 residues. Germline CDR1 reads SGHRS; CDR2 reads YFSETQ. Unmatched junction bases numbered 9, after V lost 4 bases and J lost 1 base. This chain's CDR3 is CASSGGWRGAQETQYF. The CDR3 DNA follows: TGCGCCAGCAGCGGCGGTTGGCGGGGGGCCCAAGAGACCCAGTACTTC.

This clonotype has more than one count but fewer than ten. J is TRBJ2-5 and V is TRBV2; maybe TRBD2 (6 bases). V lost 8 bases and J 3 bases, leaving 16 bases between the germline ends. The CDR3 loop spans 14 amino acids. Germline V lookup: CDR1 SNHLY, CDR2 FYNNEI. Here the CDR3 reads CASEGGAGEETQYF. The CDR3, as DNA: TGTGCCAGCGAAGGCGGGGCCGGGGAAGAGACCCAGTACTTC.

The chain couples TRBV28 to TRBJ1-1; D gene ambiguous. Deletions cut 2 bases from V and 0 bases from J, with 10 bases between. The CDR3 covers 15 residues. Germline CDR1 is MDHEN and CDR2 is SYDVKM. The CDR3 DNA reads TGTGCCAGCAGTTTAGGCCCAGAGATGAACACTGAAGCTTTCTTT. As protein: CASSLGPEMNTEAFF.

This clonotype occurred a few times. The CDR3 is CSVEDPLAGGNGQETQYF. DNA for the CDR3: TGCAGCGTTGAAGATCCCTTAGCGGGGGGGAACGGCCAAGAGACCCAGTACTTC. V and J are TRBV29-1 and TRBJ2-5; TRBD2 agrees at 11 bases. The CDR3 contains 18 residues. Trimming removed 0 bases from V and 1 base from J; junction bases left unmatched: 10. Germline V gene data show CDR1 as SQVTM and CDR2 as ANQGSEA. Full variable domain (rest looked up from reference TRBV29-1 and TRBJ2-5): SAVISQKPSRDICQRGTSLTIQCQVDSQVTMMFWYRQQPGQSLTLIATANQGSEATYESGFVIDKFPISRPNLTFSTLTVSNMSPEDSSIYLCSVEDPLAGGNGQETQYFGPGTRLLVL.

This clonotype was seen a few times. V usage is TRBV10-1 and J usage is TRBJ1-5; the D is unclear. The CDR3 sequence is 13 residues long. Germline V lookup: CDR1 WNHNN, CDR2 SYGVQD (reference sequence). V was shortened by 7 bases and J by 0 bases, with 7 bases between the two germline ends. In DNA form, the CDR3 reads TGCGCCAGCATCGTGCGTAGCAATCAGCCCCAGCATTTT. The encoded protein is CASIVRSNQPQHF.

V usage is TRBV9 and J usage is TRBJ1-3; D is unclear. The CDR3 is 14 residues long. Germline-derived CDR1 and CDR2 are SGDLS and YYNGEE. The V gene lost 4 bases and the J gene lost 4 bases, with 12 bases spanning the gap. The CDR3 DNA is TGTGCCAGCAGCATCACCTCCCAAGGAAACACCATATATTTT. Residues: CASSITSQGNTIYF.

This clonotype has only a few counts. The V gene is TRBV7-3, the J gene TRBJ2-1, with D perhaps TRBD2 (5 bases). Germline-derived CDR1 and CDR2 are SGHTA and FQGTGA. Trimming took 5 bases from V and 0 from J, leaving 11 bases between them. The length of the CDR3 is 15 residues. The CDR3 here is CASSPGFSSYNEQFF. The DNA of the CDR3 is TGTGCCAGCAGCCCGGGGTTTAGCTCCTACAATGAGCAGTTCTTC.

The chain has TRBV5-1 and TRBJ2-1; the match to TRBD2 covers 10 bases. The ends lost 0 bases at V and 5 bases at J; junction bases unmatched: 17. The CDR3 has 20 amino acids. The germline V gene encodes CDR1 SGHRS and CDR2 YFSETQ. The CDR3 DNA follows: TGCGCCAGCAGCTTGGAATCCTGGACTAGCGGATTCCAAAGAGACAATGAGCAGTTCTTC. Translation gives CASSLESWTSGFQRDNEQFF.

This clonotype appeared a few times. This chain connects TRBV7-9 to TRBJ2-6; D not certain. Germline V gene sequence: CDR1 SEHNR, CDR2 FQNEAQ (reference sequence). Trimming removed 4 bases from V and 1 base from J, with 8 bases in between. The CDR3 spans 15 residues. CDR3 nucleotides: TGTGCCAGCAGCTCAACACTATCTGGGGCCAACGTCCTGACTTTC. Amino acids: CASSSTLSGANVLTF.

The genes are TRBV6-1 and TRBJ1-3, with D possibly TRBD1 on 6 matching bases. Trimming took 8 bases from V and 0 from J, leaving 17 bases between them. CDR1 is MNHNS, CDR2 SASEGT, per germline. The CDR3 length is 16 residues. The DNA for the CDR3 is TGTGCCAGCCGCCCGGTAGAGGGGGTCTCTGGAAACACCATATATTTT. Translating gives CASRPVEGVSGNTIYF.

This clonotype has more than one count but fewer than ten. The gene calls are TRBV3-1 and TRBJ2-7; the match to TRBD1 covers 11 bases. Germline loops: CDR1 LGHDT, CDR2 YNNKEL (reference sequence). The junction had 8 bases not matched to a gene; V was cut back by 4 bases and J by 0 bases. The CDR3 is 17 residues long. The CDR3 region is CASSRHGTGGRSYEQYF. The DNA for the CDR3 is TGTGCCAGCAGCCGCCACGGGACAGGGGGACGCTCCTACGAGCAGTACTTC.